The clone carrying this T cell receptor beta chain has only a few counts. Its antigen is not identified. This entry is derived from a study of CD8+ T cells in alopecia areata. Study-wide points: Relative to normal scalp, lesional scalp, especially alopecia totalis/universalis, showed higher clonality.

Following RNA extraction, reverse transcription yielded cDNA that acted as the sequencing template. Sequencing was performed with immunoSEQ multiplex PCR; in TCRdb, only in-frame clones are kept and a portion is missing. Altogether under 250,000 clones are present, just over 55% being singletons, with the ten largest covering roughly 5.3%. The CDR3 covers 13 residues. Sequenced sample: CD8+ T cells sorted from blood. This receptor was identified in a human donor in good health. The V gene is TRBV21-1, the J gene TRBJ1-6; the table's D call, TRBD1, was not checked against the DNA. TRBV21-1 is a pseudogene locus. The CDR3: CASSKPGPLTLHF. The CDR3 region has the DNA TGTGCCAGCAGCAAACCAGGCCCCCTCACCCTCCACTTT.